One sample yielded the 16 T cell receptor beta chains listed below, sequenced in a study of response to subunit inactivated influenza vaccine listed by TCRdb under 2018. The method behind the library was RT-PCR. The reads were generated on an Illumina HiSeq 2500. Through fastp at Q25 and MiXCR, TCRdb rebuilt clones from the public reads, retaining in-frame beta chains. Identical CDR3 proteins give one entry, which carries the most common genes and DNA. The sample records about 570,000 distinct CDR3 sequences, approximately 12% of which are singletons. The ten top clones hold roughly 10% of the sample. The specimen comprised PBMCs from blood, sampled on the day of vaccination. Every receptor here comes from a man over 45 who received an inactivated influenza vaccine. Donor details come from another sample of the same person, matched by shared clones.

This clonotype was found a few times. V gene TRBV12-3 or TRBV12-4 combines with J gene TRBJ1-5, with 7 bases identical to TRBD1. Trimming at V came to 5 bases and at J to 1 base, leaving 5 bases not matched to a gene. The CDR3 loop spans 15 amino acids. CDR3 sequence (DNA): TGTGCCAGCAGTCCCATGGGACAGAGCAATCAGCCCCAGCATTTT. Translated, it gives CASSPMGQSNQPQHF.

This clonotype was found a few times. V is TRBV15 and J is TRBJ2-6; D is possibly TRBD1 (6 bases). Per germline, CDR1 LNHNV and CDR2 YYDKDF (reference sequence). CDR3 length: 16 residues. The V and J ends lost 0 bases and 2 bases respectively, with 8 bases between them. The CDR3 DNA is TGTGCCACCAGCAGAGATCCAGGGGCTGGGGCCAACGTCCTGACTTTC. This gives the protein CATSRDPGAGANVLTF.

The V gene is TRBV7-2, the J gene TRBJ1-1, with D perhaps matching TRBD1 (6 bases). V lost 5 bases and J 1 base, leaving 11 bases between the germline ends. Germline V CDR1 and CDR2: SGHTA, FQGNSA. The CDR3 is 14 residues long. CDR3 residues: CASSRQDSNTEAFF. The DNA of the CDR3 is TGTGCCAGCAGCCGACAGGATTCGAACACTGAAGCTTTCTTT.

The CDR3 DNA sequence: TGTGCCAGCAGTTACTCGTTATCGAGGGGAGCTAACTATGGCTACACCTTC. Translated: CASSYSLSRGANYGYTF. V is TRBV6-5 and J is TRBJ1-2, with a tentative D call TRBD1 (5 bases). The V end lost 0 bases, the J end lost 0 bases, and 14 bases lay between the germline ends. This CDR3 has 17 amino acids. The V gene's germline CDR1 is MNHEY and CDR2 SVGAGI.

This clonotype was seen only a few times. The rearrangement links TRBV6-5 to TRBJ1-6; D gene unclear. V lost 2 bases, J lost 7 bases, and 9 bases lay in between. The germline V gene encodes CDR1 MNHEY and CDR2 SVGAGI. The CDR3 contains 14 residues. CDR3 bases: TGTGCCAGCAGTTACGGAACACCCAATTCACCCCTCCACTTT. It is translated as CASSYGTPNSPLHF.

This chain uses TRBV10-3 with TRBJ2-3; no clear D gene. Germline lookup yields CDR1 ENHRY and CDR2 SYGVKD. CDR3 size: 13 residues. V was clipped by 4 bases and J by 6 bases, with 11 bases between them. CDR3 protein: CAISAGLRDTQYF. DNA of the CDR3: TGTGCCATCAGTGCCGGTTTACGGGATACGCAGTATTTT.

This chain links TRBV5-1 with TRBJ2-3; D might be TRBD1 (6 bases). The CDR3 runs 17 residues. Trimming pared 0 bases from V and 3 bases from J, leaving 17 bases between. Germline V gives CDR1 SGHRS, CDR2 YFSETQ. In DNA form, the CDR3 reads TGCGCCAGCAGCTTGGCCCTGACAGGCAGCAGAACAGATACGCAGTATTTT. This sequence encodes CASSLALTGSRTDTQYF.

The rearrangement uses TRBV19 and TRBJ2-6, with 7 bases fitting TRBD2. The CDR3 has 12 residues. Per the germline V gene, CDR1 is LNHDA and CDR2 is SQIVND (reference sequence). V gave up 8 bases and J gave up 9 bases; unmatched junction bases: 4. CDR3 bases: TGTGCCAGTTCGGGGGGAGTCAACGTCCTGACTTTC. Protein sequence: CASSGGVNVLTF.

The chain uses TRBV7-2 and TRBJ2-3; D may match TRBD1 or TRBD2 (6 bases each). The germline V gene encodes CDR1 SGHTA and CDR2 FQGNSA. Deletions cut 4 bases from V and 7 bases from J, with 12 bases between. This CDR3 is 13 amino acids long. The CDR3 spells CASSSNGGYTQYF. For the CDR3, the DNA is TGTGCCAGCAGCTCCAACGGGGGCTATACGCAGTATTTT.

The J gene is TRBJ2-1, the V gene TRBV5-5; the D gene is possibly TRBD1 (5 bases). V lost 0 bases, J lost 11 bases, and 9 bases lay in between. In germline, CDR1 is SGHKS, CDR2 YYEKEE (reference sequence). There are 12 residues in the CDR3. The CDR3 DNA reads TGTGCCAGCAGCTTGGCCAGGGTAAAGCAGTTCTTC. This codes for CASSLARVKQFF.

This clonotype was seen more than once but under ten times. The J gene is TRBJ2-1, the V gene TRBV10-3, with a possible D match to TRBD2 (6 bases). The CDR3 has 14 amino acids. Trimming pared 4 bases from V and 6 bases from J, leaving 13 bases between. Germline V gene sequence: CDR1 ENHRY, CDR2 SYGVKD. The CDR3 sequence: CAISASGDLNEQFF. CDR3 nucleotides: TGTGCCATCAGTGCTTCGGGGGATCTCAATGAGCAGTTCTTC.

This clonotype was found a few times. The chain is built from TRBV29-1 and TRBJ2-3; 8 bases are shared with TRBD2. CDR3 length: 15 amino acids. Per germline, CDR1 SQVTM and CDR2 ANQGSEA. After removal of 4 bases from V and 1 base from J, the junction contained 7 bases not matched to a gene. The CDR3 DNA is TGCAGCGTTGTACCTACTAGCGGCCGCACAGATACGCAGTATTTT. It codes for CSVVPTSGRTDTQYF.

This rearrangement joins TRBV19 to TRBJ1-5, with TRBD1 identical over 8 bases. The CDR3 loop spans 14 amino acids. Germline V gene data show CDR1 as LNHDA and CDR2 as SQIVND (reference sequence). The V gene end was trimmed by 9 bases and the J gene end by 0 bases; junction bases not matched to a gene: 4. CDR3: CASHRGNSNQPQHF. The CDR3 nucleotides read TGTGCCAGCCACAGGGGGAATAGCAATCAGCCCCAGCATTTT.

The chain joins TRBV29-1 to TRBJ2-1; no firm D call. The V and J ends lost 0 bases and 0 bases respectively, with 12 bases between them. Germline CDR1 SQVTM, CDR2 ANQGSEA. The CDR3 has 16 amino acids. In DNA, the CDR3 is TGCAGCGTTGAAGATGAGCAAACGAGCTCCTACAATGAGCAGTTCTTC. Its protein product is CSVEDEQTSSYNEQFF.

V is TRBV9 and J is TRBJ1-6; 11 nucleotides align to TRBD1. Germline V gene lookup returns CDR1 SGDLS and CDR2 YYNGEE. The CDR3 is 16 amino acids. After removal of 4 bases from V and 6 bases from J, the junction contained 6 bases not matched to a gene. CDR3 in amino acids: CASSPPDRGLNSPLHF. CDR3 DNA: TGTGCCAGCAGCCCTCCGGACAGGGGGCTTAATTCACCCCTCCACTTT.

This clonotype was seen only a few times. This chain uses TRBV19 with TRBJ1-2; 7 bases agree with TRBD1. V gave up 11 bases and J gave up 3 bases; unmatched junction bases: 6. The CDR3 contains 12 residues. Germline V gene data show CDR1 as LNHDA and CDR2 as SQIVND (reference sequence). The CDR3 region is CAAQGFYYGYTF. The CDR3 DNA is TGTGCCGCACAGGGGTTCTACTATGGCTACACCTTC.